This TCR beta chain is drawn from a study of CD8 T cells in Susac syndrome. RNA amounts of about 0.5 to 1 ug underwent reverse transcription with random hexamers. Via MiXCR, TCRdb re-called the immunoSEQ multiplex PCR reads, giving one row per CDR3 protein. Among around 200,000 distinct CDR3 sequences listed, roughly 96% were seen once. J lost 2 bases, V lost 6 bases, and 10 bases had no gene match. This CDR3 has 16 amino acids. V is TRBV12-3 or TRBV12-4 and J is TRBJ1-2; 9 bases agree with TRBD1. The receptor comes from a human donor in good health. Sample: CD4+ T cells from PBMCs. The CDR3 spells CASSPGPGQGNYGYTF. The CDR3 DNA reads TGTGCCAGCAGCCCCGGGCCGGGACAGGGAAACTATGGCTACACCTTC.